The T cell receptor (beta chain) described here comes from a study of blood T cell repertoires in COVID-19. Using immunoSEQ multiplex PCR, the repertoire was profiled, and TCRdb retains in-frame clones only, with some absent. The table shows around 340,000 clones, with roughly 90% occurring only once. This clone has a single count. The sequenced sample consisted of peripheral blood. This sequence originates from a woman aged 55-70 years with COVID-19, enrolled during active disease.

The CDR3: CASSVEVSLNTEAFF. The CDR3, as DNA: TGTGCCAGCAGCGTAGAAGTCAGTCTGAACACTGAAGCTTTCTTT. The genes are TRBV9 and TRBJ1-1, with no clear D. V gave up 0 bases and J gave up 0 bases, with 9 bases separating them. The CDR3 runs to 15 residues. Per germline, CDR1 SGDLS and CDR2 YYNGEE.